Below are 6 T cell receptor beta chains sequenced from a single sample in a study of patients and donors after allogeneic stem cell transplantation. TCRdb ran MiXCR on the RT-PCR reads and lists one entry per CDR3 protein. The sample gives about a million distinct CDR3 sequences, approximately 18% of which show up once; 5% to 7.5% is in the top ten. The specimen was blood, either unsorted or a sorted T cell fraction (not recorded which). Receptors were obtained from a human donor who was either an allogeneic HSCT recipient or a stem cell or donor lymphocyte infusion donor (not recorded which). It is not recorded whose cells these are; they may come from a transplant donor.

The sample holds many counts of this clonotype. The chain has TRBV12-3 or TRBV12-4 and TRBJ2-3; 7 bases map to TRBD1. The V gene end was trimmed by 3 bases and the J gene end by 2 bases; junction bases not matched to a gene: 5. The CDR3 has 15 amino acids. The CDR3 loop reads CASSFSGGITDTQYF. The CDR3 DNA is TGTGCCAGCAGTTTCTCAGGGGGTATCACAGATACGCAGTATTTT.

V usage is TRBV14 and J usage is TRBJ2-5; 8 nucleotides agree with TRBD1. The CDR3 has 16 residues. With 0 bases clipped from V and 2 bases from J, the junction kept 5 bases outside the gene matches. Germline V CDR1 and CDR2: SGHDN, FVKESK. Here the CDR3 reads CASSQDATGVQETQYF. CDR3 bases: TGTGCCAGCAGCCAAGATGCGACAGGGGTGCAAGAGACCCAGTACTTC.

In its sample, this clonotype was seen a few times. The rearrangement uses TRBV7-2 and TRBJ1-1, with TRBD1 matching 8 bases. The trim removed 5 bases at V and 6 bases at J, leaving 11 bases unmatched. CDR1 and CDR2 from the germline V gene are SGHTA and FQGNSA. The CDR3 sequence is 15 residues long. The CDR3 DNA is TGTGCCAGCAGCCCTAGGACAGGGATCGTGGCTGAAGCTTTCTTT. It encodes CASSPRTGIVAEAFF.

V is TRBV20-1 and J is TRBJ2-7; 14 positions match TRBD2. Trimming removed 1 base from V and 12 bases from J; junction bases left unmatched: 11. CDR1 DFQATT and CDR2 SNEGSKA come from the germline V gene (reference sequence). The CDR3 contains 15 residues. The CDR3 region has the DNA TGCAGTGCTAGAGCCCCGGGACTAGCGGGAGAGTTGACGTACTTC. Translation gives CSARAPGLAGELTYF.

CDR3 amino acids: CASRVAGPRTDEQFF. CDR3 DNA sequence: TGTGCCAGTAGAGTAGCGGGGCCCAGGACGGATGAGCAGTTCTTC. The rearrangement uses TRBV19 and TRBJ2-1; 8 positions match TRBD2. Germline lookup yields CDR1 LNHDA and CDR2 SQIVND (reference sequence). The V and J ends lost 6 bases and 8 bases, in that order; junction bases with no gene match: 12. There are 15 residues in the CDR3.

This clonotype has only a few counts. This rearrangement joins TRBV6-5 to TRBJ1-4; D gene uncertain. Germline assignment: CDR1 MNHEY and CDR2 SVGAGI. The CDR3 totals 14 residues. V was trimmed by 4 bases and J by 7 bases, leaving 13 bases between them. CDR3 bases: TGTGCCAGCAGTTCTCGTTCTCTGGGTGAAAAACTGTTTTTT. Its translation is CASSSRSLGEKLFF.